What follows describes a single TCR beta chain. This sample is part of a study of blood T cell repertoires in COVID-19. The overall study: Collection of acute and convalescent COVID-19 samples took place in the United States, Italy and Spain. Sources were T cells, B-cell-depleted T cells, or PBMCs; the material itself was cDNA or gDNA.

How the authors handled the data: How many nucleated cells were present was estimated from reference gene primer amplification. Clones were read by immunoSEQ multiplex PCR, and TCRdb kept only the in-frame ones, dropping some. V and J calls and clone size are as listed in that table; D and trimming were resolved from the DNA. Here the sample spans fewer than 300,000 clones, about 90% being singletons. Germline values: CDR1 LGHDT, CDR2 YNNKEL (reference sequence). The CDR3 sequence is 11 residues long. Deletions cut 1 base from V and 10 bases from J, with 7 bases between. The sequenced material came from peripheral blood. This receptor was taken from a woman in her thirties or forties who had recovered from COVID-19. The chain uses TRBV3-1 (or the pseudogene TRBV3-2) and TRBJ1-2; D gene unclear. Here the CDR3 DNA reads TGTGCCAGCAGCCAAGCTATGGTCTACACCTTC. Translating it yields CASSQAMVYTF.